This T cell receptor beta chain was retrieved from a study of T cells of healthy individuals. This clonotype was observed many times. TCRdb fed the 5' RACE reads into MiXCR, producing one record per CDR3 protein. Of about 53,000 distinct CDR3 sequences in the sample, roughly 15% were seen once. This clonotype was obtained from a human donor in good health.

The CDR3 loop reads CASSLGGQGANEQYF. The DNA for the CDR3 is TGTGCCAGCAGCTTGGGGGGACAGGGGGCCAACGAGCAGTACTTC. The J gene is TRBJ2-7, the V gene TRBV5-4; TRBD1 aligns across 12 bases. The length of the CDR3 is 15 residues. The V gene's germline CDR1 is SGHNT and CDR2 YYREEE (reference sequence). V shed 0 bases, J shed 5 bases, and the junction held 3 bases outside the gene matches.